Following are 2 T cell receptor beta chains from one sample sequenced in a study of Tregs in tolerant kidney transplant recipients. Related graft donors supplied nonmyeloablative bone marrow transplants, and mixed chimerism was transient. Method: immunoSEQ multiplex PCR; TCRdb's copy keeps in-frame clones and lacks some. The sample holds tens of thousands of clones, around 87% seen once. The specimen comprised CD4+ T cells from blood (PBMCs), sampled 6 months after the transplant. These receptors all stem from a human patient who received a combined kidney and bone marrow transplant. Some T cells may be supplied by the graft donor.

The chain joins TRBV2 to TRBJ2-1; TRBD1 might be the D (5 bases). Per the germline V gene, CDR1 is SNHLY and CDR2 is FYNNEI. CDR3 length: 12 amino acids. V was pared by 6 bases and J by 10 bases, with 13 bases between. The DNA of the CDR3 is TGTGCCAGCAGGCCTTGGGGCTCGGAGCAGTTCTTC. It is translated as CASRPWGSEQFF.

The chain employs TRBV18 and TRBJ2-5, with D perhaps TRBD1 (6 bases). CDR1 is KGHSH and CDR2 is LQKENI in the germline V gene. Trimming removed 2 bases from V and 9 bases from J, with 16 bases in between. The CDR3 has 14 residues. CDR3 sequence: CASSPNLQGMAQYF. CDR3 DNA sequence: TGTGCCAGCTCACCAAATTTACAGGGAATGGCCCAGTACTTC.